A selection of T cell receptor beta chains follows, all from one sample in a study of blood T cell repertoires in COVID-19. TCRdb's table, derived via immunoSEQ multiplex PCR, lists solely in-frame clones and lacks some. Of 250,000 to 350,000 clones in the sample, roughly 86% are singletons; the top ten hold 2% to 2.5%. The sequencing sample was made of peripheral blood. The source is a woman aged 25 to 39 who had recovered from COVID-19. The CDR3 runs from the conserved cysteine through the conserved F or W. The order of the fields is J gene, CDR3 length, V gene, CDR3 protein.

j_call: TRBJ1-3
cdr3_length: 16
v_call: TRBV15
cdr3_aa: CATSSTGMSSGNTIYF

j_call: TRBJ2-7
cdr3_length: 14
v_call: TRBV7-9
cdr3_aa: CASSFLSGTYEQYF

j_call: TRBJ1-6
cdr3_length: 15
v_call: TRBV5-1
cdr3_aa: CAKKTSGIKDSPLHF

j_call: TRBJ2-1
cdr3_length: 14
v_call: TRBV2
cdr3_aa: CASRERESYNEQFF

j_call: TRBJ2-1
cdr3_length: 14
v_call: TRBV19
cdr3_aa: CASRTGVSYNEQFF

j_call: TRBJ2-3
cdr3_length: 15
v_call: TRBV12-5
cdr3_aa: CASGRGQGSTDTQYF

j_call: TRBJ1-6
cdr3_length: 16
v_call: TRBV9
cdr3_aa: CASSDKGQPYNSPLHF

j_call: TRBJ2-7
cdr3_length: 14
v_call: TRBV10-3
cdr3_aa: CAISEGRNGYEQYF

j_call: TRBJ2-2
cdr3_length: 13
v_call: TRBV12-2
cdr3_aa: CASRAAETGELFF

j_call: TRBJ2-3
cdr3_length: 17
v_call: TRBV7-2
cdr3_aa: CASSPRPGLPSTDTQYF

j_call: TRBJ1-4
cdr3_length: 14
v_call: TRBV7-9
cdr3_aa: CASSLSRVGEKLFF

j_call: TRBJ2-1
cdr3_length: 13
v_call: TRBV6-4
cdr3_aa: CASSDWADNEQFF

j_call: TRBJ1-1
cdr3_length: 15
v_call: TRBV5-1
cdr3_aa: CASSSGQGSFAEAFF

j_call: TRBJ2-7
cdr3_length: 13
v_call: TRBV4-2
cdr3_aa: CASSLAGDHEQYF

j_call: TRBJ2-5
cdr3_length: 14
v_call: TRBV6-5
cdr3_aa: CASSYTGGRETQYF

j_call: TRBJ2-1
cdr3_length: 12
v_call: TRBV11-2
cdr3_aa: CASSPGLTEQFF

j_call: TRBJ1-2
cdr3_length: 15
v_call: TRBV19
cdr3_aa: CASSIFGTTGNGYTF